This TCR beta chain was recovered during a study of cytomegalovirus exposure and HLA in healthy donors. Findings and caveats of the study: There were several of the most significant clusters that appeared linked to common viral pathogens in a later analysis.

60 Vbeta and 13 Jbeta primers were used in PCR. Sequencing was performed with immunoSEQ multiplex PCR; in TCRdb, only in-frame clones are kept and a portion is missing. The profile shows about 110,000 clones, around 63% of them singletons. As to this clone: Its target is unknown.

The CDR3 is made up of 17 amino acids. The germline CDR1 and CDR2 sequences are LGHNA and YSLEER. V dropped 1 base and J dropped 2; count of bases not matched to a gene: 7. The chain joins TRBV4-3 to TRBJ2-5; 10 nucleotides match TRBD2. The sequence came from a man aged 25-40 years in good health and CMV-seronegative. Material: PBMCs. This CDR3 reads CASSQVASGSFQETQYF. In nucleotides, the CDR3 is TGCGCCAGCAGCCAAGTGGCTAGCGGGAGCTTTCAAGAGACCCAGTACTTC.